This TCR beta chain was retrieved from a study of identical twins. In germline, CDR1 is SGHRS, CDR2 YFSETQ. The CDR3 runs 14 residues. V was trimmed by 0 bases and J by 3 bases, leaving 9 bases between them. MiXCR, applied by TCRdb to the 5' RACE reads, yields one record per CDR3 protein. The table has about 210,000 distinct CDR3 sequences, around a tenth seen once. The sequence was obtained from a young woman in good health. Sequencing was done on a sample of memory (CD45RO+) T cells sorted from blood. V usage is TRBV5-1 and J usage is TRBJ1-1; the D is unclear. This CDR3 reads CASSLGDGDTEAFF. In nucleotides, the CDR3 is TGCGCCAGCAGCTTGGGAGACGGGGACACTGAAGCTTTCTTT.